This T cell receptor (beta chain) was retrieved from a study of blood T cell repertoires in COVID-19. Study details: Acute and convalescent COVID-19 samples came from the United States, Italy and Spain. PBMCs, B-cell-depleted T cells, or T cells were the source of the cDNA or gDNA that made up the material.

V dropped 1 base and J dropped 3 bases, with 18 bases sitting between them. CDR3 length: 17 amino acids. The V gene's germline CDR1 is LNHDA and CDR2 SQIVND (reference sequence). TCRdb's table, derived via immunoSEQ multiplex PCR, lists solely in-frame clones and lacks some. The sample has 220,000 or so clones; more than 65% are singletons. Sequenced material: peripheral blood. This receptor was taken from a woman older than 75 with acute or convalescent COVID-19. The genes are TRBV19 and TRBJ1-1; no clear D. The CDR3 nucleotides read TGTGCCAGTAGTATAGGGGGAGGAACTCTGTGGGACACTGAAGCTTTCTTT. Encoded protein: CASSIGGGTLWDTEAFF.